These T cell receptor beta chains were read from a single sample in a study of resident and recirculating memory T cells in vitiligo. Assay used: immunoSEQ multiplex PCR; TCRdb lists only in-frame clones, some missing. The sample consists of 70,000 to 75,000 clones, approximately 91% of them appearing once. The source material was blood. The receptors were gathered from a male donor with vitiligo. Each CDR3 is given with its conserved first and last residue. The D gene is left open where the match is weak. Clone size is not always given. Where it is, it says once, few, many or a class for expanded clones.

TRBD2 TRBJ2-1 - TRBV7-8 CASSSWETSGGAFDEQFF TGTGCCAGCAGCTCCTGGGAGACTAGCGGGGGGGCTTTCGATGAGCAGTTCTTC
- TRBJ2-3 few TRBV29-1 CSVGGDSRDTQYF TGCAGCGTTGGGGGTGACAGTCGCGATACGCAGTATTTT
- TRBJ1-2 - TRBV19 CASSPMGLEHNYGYTF TGTGCCAGTAGTCCGATGGGACTGGAGCATAACTATGGCTACACCTTC
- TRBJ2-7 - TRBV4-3 CASSQDWGTPLYEQYF TGCGCCAGCAGCCAAGATTGGGGGACACCTCTTTACGAGCAGTACTTC
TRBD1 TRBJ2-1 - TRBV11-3 CASSRGTGAVDEQFF TGTGCCAGCAGCCGGGGGACAGGGGCCGTCGATGAGCAGTTCTTC
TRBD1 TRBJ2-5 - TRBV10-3 CAIGGTGGETQYF TGTGCCATCGGGGGGACAGGGGGCGAGACCCAGTACTTC
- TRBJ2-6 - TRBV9 CASSPDTSGANVLTF TGTGCCAGCAGCCCAGACACTTCTGGGGCCAACGTCCTGACTTTC
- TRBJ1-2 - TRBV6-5 CASSYSRGSYGYTF TGTGCCAGCAGTTACTCCCGGGGAAGCTATGGCTACACCTTC
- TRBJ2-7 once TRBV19 CASSSNRRTDAYEQYF TGTGCCAGTAGTTCCAACCGCCGGACAGATGCCTACGAGCAGTACTTC
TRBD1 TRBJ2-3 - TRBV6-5 CASQQGRASTDTQYF TGTGCCAGTCAACAGGGGCGAGCTAGCACAGATACGCAGTATTTT
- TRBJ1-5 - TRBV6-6 CASAQGDQPQHF TGTGCCAGCGCGCAGGGTGATCAGCCCCAGCATTTT
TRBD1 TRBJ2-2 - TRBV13 CASKDRGFTGELFF TGTGCCAGCAAGGACAGGGGGTTTACCGGGGAGCTGTTTTTT
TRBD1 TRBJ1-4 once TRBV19 CASKRGTVNEKLFF TGTGCCAGTAAGCGGGGGACAGTTAATGAAAAACTGTTTTTT
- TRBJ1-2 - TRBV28 CASRPSEGLRGYTF TGTGCCAGCAGACCCTCCGAGGGACTGAGGGGCTACACCTTC
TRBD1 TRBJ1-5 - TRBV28 CASSSTDRGAQHF TGTGCCAGCAGTTCCACGGACAGGGGGGCCCAGCATTTT
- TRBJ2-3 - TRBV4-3 CASSQGAGRLGTDTQYF TGCGCCAGCAGCCAAGGCGCGGGCAGGCTTGGAACAGATACGCAGTATTTT
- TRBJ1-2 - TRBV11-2 CASSSGGDYGYTF TGTGCCAGCAGCTCTGGAGGCGACTATGGCTACACCTTC
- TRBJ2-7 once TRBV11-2 CASSPAQGYEQYF TGTGCCAGCAGCCCGGCACAGGGTTACGAGCAGTACTTC
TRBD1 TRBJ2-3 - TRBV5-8 CASSLPGQGTDTQYF TGTGCCAGCAGCTTACCGGGACAGGGGACAGATACGCAGTATTTT
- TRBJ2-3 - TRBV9 CASRRGGLSTDTQYF TGTGCCAGCAGAAGGGGGGGCCTTAGCACAGATACGCAGTATTTT
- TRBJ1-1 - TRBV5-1 CASSHDKLTEAFF TGCGCCAGCAGTCATGACAAGCTCACTGAAGCTTTCTTT
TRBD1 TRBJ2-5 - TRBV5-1 CASSFNPGQGARETQYF TGCGCCAGCAGCTTTAACCCCGGACAGGGGGCACGAGAGACCCAGTACTTC
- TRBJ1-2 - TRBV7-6 CASSPPAEAYGYTF TGTGCCAGCAGCCCGCCAGCGGAGGCCTATGGCTACACCTTC
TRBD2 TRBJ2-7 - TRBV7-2 CASSGTSGGNYEQYF TGTGCCAGCAGCGGGACTAGCGGGGGGAACTACGAGCAGTACTTC
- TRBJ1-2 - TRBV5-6 CASSLRQVNYGYTF TGTGCCAGCAGCCTGAGACAGGTCAACTATGGCTACACCTTC
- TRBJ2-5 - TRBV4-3 CASSQESGWETQYF TGCGCCAGCAGCCAAGAAAGCGGGTGGGAGACCCAGTACTTC
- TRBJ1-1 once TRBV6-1 CASGLRDRDEAFF TGTGCCAGCGGACTCCGCGACCGAGATGAAGCTTTCTTT
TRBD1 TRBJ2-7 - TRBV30 CAWSATGFEQYF TGTGCCTGGAGCGCGACAGGGTTCGAGCAGTACTTC
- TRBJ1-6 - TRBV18 CASSQGGTSAPLHF TGTGCCAGCTCGCAAGGAGGGACTTCGGCACCCCTCCACTTT
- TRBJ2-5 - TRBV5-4 CASSLVRDGETQYF TGTGCCAGCAGCTTGGTCAGGGATGGGGAGACCCAGTACTTC
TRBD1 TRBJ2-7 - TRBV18 CASSPPGQGYYEQYF TGTGCCAGCTCACCACCGGGACAGGGTTACTACGAGCAGTACTTC
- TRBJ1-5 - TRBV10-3 CAINSVSDQPQHF TGTGCCATCAATTCGGTATCGGATCAGCCCCAGCATTTT
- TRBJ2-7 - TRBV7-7 CASSLTLGQTYEQYF TGTGCCAGCAGCTTAACCTTGGGACAAACCTACGAGCAGTACTTC
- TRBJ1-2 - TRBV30 CAWSDLQGGDYGYTF TGTGCCTGGAGTGATTTACAGGGTGGCGACTATGGCTACACCTTC
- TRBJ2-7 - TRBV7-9 CASSLSETPPYEQYF TGTGCCAGCAGCTTATCCGAGACACCTCCCTACGAGCAGTACTTC
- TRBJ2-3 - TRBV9 CASSVNLAGGTDTQYF TGTGCCAGCAGCGTAAACTTGGCAGGGGGCACAGATACGCAGTATTTT
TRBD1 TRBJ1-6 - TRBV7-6 CASSLFVRGNNSPLHF TGTGCCAGCAGCTTGTTCGTCAGGGGGAATAATTCACCCCTCCACTTT
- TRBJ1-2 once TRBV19 CASSRAGLFYGYTF TGTGCCAGTAGTCGCGCGGGCCTCTTCTATGGCTACACCTTC
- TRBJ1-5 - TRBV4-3 CASSQFRGGNQPQHF TGCGCCAGCAGCCAGTTCAGGGGAGGCAATCAGCCCCAGCATTTT